This T cell receptor beta chain was captured in a study of blood T cell repertoires in COVID-19 (dated by TCRdb to the early 2020s). Some background on the complete study: Samples covering the acute and convalescent phases of COVID-19 were provided by collaborators in the United States, Italy and Spain. The material from the prospective study consisted of cDNA or gDNA derived from T cells, B-cell-depleted T cells, or PBMCs. Subjects who had been exposed to COVID-19, were actively infected with it, or had recovered from it provided the deeply sampled blood TCRbeta repertoires that made up the dataset. A freely available public database, intended as a resource for researchers studying the immune response to SARS-CoV-2, is where the repertoires were released. The samples were drawn from the first 160 participants of the ongoing ImmuneRACE study and from over a thousand subjects provided by 6 global collaborators. Sample metadata almost always included a de-identified subject ID, COVID-19 status, age in years and sex. Where HLA class I and class II types were available, the types were taken from metadata supplied by the sample provider, not from assay-based typing. Results the study describes overall, beyond this receptor: The quantity of clinical and demographic metadata differed by source and by participant and was supplied without curation.

On this clone itself: Its binding antigen is unknown. No base quality values were provided; no much bigger clone lies one nucleotide off.

TCRbeta CDR3 regions were amplified from genomic DNA by means of the immunoSEQ Assay, a bias-controlled multiplex PCR. Concerning the study's data processing: The number of nucleated cells in each sample was estimated by amplification of reference gene primers within the assay. Sequence reads were collapsed and filtered to measure the absolute abundance of every unique TCRbeta CDR3 rearrangement. For each sample, productive Simpson clonality was calculated as the square root of Simpson's diversity index over productive rearrangements. TCRdb re-hosts the immuneACCESS table, in-frame sequences only. Its copies lack some clones; in the studies checked, an unresolved V gene accounts for under half of them, and the cause for the rest is not known. V, J and clone size are taken as reported in that table, and D and trimming were inferred from the DNA itself. Across this sample there are fewer than 75,000 clones, with 86% seen only once. The leading ten clones occupy 5.5% to 8% of the sample.

In the germline V gene, CDR1 corresponds to SGHNT and CDR2 to YENEEA. The CDR3 contains 16 residues, cysteine and phenylalanine counted. Here the CDR3 DNA is all that survives: 48 bases in frame from base 1. The germline V end is reduced by 3 bases and the J end by 1 base; junction bases left unmatched: 3. Each collaborating institution followed its own protocols to collect whole blood in K2EDTA tubes. For TCRbeta analysis, collaborators shipped samples in one of three forms: frozen whole blood, isolated PBMCs, or DNA extracted from either of those sample types. The sequence was obtained from a middle-aged man with active COVID-19. The material sequenced was peripheral blood. The rearrangement combines TRBV11-3 with TRBJ2-3; 11 bases in the junction line up with TRBD2. The base sequence is TGTGCCAGCAGCTTCGGACTAGCGGGCCGCACAGATACGCAGTATTTT. Its translation reads: CASSFGLAGRTDTQYF.